The clone carrying this TCR beta chain was seen only once. Methods used by the authors: Amplification with reference gene primers provided the estimates of nucleated cell counts. Clones were read by immunoSEQ multiplex PCR, and TCRdb kept only the in-frame ones, dropping some. That table is the source of V, J and clone size, and D and trimming were worked out from the DNA. The table includes about 360,000 clones, around 87% detected once. This CDR3 is 15 amino acids long. Per the germline V gene, CDR1 is LNHDA and CDR2 is SQIVND (reference sequence). Deletions cut 3 bases from V and 7 bases from J, with 15 bases between. The data originate from a study of blood T cell repertoires in COVID-19. Study details: Samples of COVID-19 (acute and convalescent) were obtained from the United States, Italy and Spain. PBMCs, B-cell-depleted T cells, or T cells provided the cDNA or gDNA that made up the material.

This receptor was obtained from a human donor in a cohort sampled during active COVID-19. The sequenced sample was peripheral blood. The V and J genes are TRBV19 and TRBJ1-4; perhaps TRBD1 as D (5 bases). The CDR3 DNA is TGTGCCAGTAGTATCGTGGCTACCGGGGGTGAAAAACTGTTTTTT. Encoded protein: CASSIVATGGEKLFF.